One T cell receptor beta chain is described in this entry. The antigen is unknown. One junction end does not reproduce the germline sequence, and a read error may be involved. RNA transcripts yielded amplified TCR beta CDR3 regions. When the TCR CDR3 underwent first-round RT-PCR, the HTBI primer set was used. TCRdb re-called the multiplex PCR reads with MiXCR, one entry per CDR3 protein. The top ten clones hold 9.5% to 13% of a sample with under 800,000 distinct CDR3 sequences, around 15% of them seen once. Germline V CDR1 and CDR2: SQVTM, ANQGSEA. The CDR3 has 15 amino acids. The sample comes from a study of T cells in Graves' hyperthyroidism and ophthalmopathy. Study summary: Pretreatment peripheral blood was obtained at initial diagnosis.

Points from the study as a whole: Blood also carried most thyroid clonotypes expanded above 0.001.

This sequence was found in a woman younger than 35 with Graves' hyperthyroidism. V and J are TRBV29-1 and TRBJ2-1; 8 bases line up with TRBD1. The sequenced sample was blood. DNA for the CDR3: TGCAGCGTACGACCGGGACAGGATTCCTACGATGAGCAGTTCTTC. Protein product: CSVRPGQDSYDEQFF.